This T cell receptor beta chain was sequenced for a study of blood T cell repertoires in COVID-19. In the study overall: The United States, Italy and Spain were the sources of the acute and convalescent COVID-19 samples. Sources were T cells, B-cell-depleted T cells, or PBMCs; the material itself was cDNA or gDNA.

CDR3 length equals 16 residues. Germline V gene sequence: CDR1 MDHEN, CDR2 SYDVKM. With V trimmed by 4 bases and J by 0 bases, 7 bases remained unmatched. Source study methods: Reference gene primers were amplified, and this amplification served to estimate nucleated cell counts. The protocol was immunoSEQ multiplex PCR, while the TCRdb copy is restricted to in-frame clones and leaves out a portion. The V and J calls and clone size come from that table; D and trimming were worked out from the DNA. The sample holds some 180,000 clones, 84% seen once. The Seattle patients joined while their infection was active and were tracked longitudinally afterward.

Material: peripheral blood. The rearrangement links TRBV28 to TRBJ2-3; 7 bases fit TRBD2. The clonotype was recovered from a woman older than 75 with COVID-19, enrolled during active disease. CDR3 amino acids: CASSYLGGGSTDTQYF. For the CDR3, the DNA is TGTGCCAGCAGTTACCTGGGGGGAGGGAGCACAGATACGCAGTATTTT.